Listed here are 5 T cell receptor beta chains from one sample, sequenced in a study of shared clonotypes between healthy human individuals. Here immunoSEQ multiplex PCR was the method, and the copy in TCRdb shows in-frame clones only, minus some. This table holds roughly 650,000 clones, about 95% found once. The naive CD8 fraction comprised CD45RO-negative cells positively selected for CCR7 and excluded terminally differentiated effector memory CD45RA+ cells. Input material: naive CD8+ T cells sorted from blood. The receptor set was obtained from a woman aged 25 to 39 in good health.

This chain connects TRBV18 to TRBJ1-1, with D unresolved. CDR1 and CDR2 (germline): KGHSH, LQKENI. With 4 bases removed from V and 5 bases from J, the gap between germline ends came to 11 bases. The CDR3 sequence is 13 residues long. CDR3 region: CASSHIGRTEAFF. CDR3 in DNA: TGTGCCAGCTCACACATAGGGAGGACTGAAGCTTTCTTT.

This chain connects TRBV5-5 to TRBJ1-1; D gene ambiguous. The germline gives CDR1 SGHKS, CDR2 YYEKEE (reference sequence). The CDR3 extends over 12 amino acids. V was cut by 1 base and J by 7 bases, with 8 bases left in between. The CDR3 protein is CASSLSVREAFF. CDR3 nucleotide sequence: TGTGCCAGCAGCTTGTCGGTTCGTGAAGCTTTCTTT.

The rearrangement links TRBV19 to TRBJ2-7; the match to TRBD1 covers 11 bases. The junction had 9 bases not matched to a gene; V was cut back by 7 bases and J by 7 bases. The CDR3 runs to 14 residues. Germline V lookup: CDR1 LNHDA, CDR2 SQIVND (reference sequence). Here the CDR3 DNA reads TGTGCCAGTACCGATCCGGGACAGGGGGGTGAGCAGTACTTC. Its translation: CASTDPGQGGEQYF.

J is TRBJ1-2 and V is TRBV5-8; D uncertain. CDR3 length: 14 amino acids. The V and J ends lost 4 bases and 1 base respectively, with 11 bases between them. CDR1 and CDR2 from the germline V gene are SGHTS and YDEGEE. Here the CDR3 DNA reads TGTGCCAGCAGCCTCGGACCGATTAACTATGGCTACACCTTC. Its translation: CASSLGPINYGYTF.

Concerning this clone: Other DNA sequences from this sample encode an identical CDR3 as well. This chain connects TRBV27 to TRBJ1-1; weak D call: TRBD1 (5 bases). Germline V gene sequence: CDR1 MNHEY, CDR2 SMNVEV (reference sequence). The V gene lost 2 bases and the J gene lost 3 bases, with 7 bases spanning the gap. This CDR3 spans 13 amino acids. The CDR3 DNA sequence: TGTGCCAGCAGTTTAGGGGGTCACACTGAAGCTTTCTTT. Translating gives CASSLGGHTEAFF.